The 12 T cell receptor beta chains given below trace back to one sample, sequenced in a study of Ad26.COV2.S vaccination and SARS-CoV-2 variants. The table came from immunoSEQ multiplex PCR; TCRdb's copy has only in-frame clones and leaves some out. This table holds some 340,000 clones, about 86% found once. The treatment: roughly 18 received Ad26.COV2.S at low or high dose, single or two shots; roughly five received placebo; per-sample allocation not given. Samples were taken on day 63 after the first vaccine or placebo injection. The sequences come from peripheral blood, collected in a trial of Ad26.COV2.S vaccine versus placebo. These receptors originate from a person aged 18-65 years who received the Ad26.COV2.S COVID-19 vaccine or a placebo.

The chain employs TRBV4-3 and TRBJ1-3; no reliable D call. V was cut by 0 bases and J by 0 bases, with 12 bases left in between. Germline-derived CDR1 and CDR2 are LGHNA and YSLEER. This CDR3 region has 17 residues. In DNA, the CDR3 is TGCGCCAGCAGCCAAGATCTCCTATCCTCCTCTGGAAACACCATATATTTT. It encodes CASSQDLLSSSGNTIYF.

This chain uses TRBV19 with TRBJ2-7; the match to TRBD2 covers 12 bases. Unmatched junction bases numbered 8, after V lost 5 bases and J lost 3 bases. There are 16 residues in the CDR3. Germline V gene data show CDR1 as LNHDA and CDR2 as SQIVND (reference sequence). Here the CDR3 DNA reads TGTGCCAGTAGTGGATGGTCTAGCGGGGGGGGCTACGAGCAGTACTTC. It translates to CASSGWSSGGGYEQYF.

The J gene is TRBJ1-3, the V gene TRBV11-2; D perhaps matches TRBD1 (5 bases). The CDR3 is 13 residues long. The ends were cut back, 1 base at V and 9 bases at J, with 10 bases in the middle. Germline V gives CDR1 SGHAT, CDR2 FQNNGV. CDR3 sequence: CASSLAPGATIYF. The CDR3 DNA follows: TGTGCCAGCAGCTTAGCTCCCGGGGCCACCATATATTTT.

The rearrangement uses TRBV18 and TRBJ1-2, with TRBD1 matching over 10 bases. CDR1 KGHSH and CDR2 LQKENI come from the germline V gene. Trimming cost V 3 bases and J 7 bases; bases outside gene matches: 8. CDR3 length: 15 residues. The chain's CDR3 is CASSPQTGGFPGYTF. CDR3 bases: TGTGCCAGCTCACCTCAGACAGGGGGCTTTCCTGGCTACACCTTC.

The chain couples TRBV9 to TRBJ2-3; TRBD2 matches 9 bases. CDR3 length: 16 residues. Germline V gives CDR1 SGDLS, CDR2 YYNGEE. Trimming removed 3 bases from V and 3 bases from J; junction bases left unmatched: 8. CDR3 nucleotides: TGTGCCAGCAGCGCATCCATAGCGGGGGTAACAGATACGCAGTATTTT. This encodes CASSASIAGVTDTQYF.

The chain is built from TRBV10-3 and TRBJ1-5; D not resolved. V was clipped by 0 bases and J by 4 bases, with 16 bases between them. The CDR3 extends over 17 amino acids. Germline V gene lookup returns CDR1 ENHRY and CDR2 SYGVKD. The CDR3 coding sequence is TGTGCCATCAGTGAGTCGTCGGGCGCTAATTCGAATCAGCCCCAGCATTTT. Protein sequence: CAISESSGANSNQPQHF.

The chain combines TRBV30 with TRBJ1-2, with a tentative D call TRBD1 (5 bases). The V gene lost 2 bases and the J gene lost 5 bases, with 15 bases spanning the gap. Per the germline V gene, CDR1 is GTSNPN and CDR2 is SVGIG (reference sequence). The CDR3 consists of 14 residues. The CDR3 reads CAWSLGARDYGYTF. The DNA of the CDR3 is TGTGCCTGGAGTTTAGGGGCTAGGGATTATGGCTACACCTTC.

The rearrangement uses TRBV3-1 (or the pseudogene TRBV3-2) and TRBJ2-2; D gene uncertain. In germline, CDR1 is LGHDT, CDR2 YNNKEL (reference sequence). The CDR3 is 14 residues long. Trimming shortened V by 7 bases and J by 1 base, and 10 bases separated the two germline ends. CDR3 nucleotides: TGTGCCAGCAAGTGGTCGCGGAACACCGGGGAGCTGTTTTTT. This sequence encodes CASKWSRNTGELFF.

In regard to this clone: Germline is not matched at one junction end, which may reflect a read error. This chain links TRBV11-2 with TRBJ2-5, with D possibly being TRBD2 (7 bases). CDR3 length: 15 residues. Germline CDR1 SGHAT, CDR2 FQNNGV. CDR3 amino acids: CASTLQGLADETQYF. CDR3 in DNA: TGTGCCAGCACCTTACAGGGTCTAGCGGATGAGACCCAGTACTTC.

The CDR3 nucleotides read TGTGCCAGCAGCTTAGATACTGGCCTTGAAAAACTGTTTTTT. Protein: CASSLDTGLEKLFF. The chain links TRBV7-2 to TRBJ1-4; D ambiguous. The V and J ends lost 1 base and 7 bases respectively, with 10 bases between them. Per the germline V gene, CDR1 is SGHTA and CDR2 is FQGNSA. The CDR3 has 14 residues.

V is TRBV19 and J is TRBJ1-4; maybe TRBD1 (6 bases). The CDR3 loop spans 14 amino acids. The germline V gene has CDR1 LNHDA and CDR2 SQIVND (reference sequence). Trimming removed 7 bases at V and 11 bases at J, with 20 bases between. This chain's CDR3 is CASINRDNPPKLFF. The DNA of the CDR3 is TGTGCCAGTATAAACCGGGACAACCCTCCCAAACTGTTTTTT.

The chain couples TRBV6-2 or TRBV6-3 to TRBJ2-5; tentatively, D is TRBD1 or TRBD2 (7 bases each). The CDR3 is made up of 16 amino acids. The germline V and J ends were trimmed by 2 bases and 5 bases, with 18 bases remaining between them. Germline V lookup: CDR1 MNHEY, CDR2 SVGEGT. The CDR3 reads CASSYPLQGRGETQYF. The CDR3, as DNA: TGTGCCAGCAGTTACCCGCTACAGGGGAGGGGTGAGACCCAGTACTTC.